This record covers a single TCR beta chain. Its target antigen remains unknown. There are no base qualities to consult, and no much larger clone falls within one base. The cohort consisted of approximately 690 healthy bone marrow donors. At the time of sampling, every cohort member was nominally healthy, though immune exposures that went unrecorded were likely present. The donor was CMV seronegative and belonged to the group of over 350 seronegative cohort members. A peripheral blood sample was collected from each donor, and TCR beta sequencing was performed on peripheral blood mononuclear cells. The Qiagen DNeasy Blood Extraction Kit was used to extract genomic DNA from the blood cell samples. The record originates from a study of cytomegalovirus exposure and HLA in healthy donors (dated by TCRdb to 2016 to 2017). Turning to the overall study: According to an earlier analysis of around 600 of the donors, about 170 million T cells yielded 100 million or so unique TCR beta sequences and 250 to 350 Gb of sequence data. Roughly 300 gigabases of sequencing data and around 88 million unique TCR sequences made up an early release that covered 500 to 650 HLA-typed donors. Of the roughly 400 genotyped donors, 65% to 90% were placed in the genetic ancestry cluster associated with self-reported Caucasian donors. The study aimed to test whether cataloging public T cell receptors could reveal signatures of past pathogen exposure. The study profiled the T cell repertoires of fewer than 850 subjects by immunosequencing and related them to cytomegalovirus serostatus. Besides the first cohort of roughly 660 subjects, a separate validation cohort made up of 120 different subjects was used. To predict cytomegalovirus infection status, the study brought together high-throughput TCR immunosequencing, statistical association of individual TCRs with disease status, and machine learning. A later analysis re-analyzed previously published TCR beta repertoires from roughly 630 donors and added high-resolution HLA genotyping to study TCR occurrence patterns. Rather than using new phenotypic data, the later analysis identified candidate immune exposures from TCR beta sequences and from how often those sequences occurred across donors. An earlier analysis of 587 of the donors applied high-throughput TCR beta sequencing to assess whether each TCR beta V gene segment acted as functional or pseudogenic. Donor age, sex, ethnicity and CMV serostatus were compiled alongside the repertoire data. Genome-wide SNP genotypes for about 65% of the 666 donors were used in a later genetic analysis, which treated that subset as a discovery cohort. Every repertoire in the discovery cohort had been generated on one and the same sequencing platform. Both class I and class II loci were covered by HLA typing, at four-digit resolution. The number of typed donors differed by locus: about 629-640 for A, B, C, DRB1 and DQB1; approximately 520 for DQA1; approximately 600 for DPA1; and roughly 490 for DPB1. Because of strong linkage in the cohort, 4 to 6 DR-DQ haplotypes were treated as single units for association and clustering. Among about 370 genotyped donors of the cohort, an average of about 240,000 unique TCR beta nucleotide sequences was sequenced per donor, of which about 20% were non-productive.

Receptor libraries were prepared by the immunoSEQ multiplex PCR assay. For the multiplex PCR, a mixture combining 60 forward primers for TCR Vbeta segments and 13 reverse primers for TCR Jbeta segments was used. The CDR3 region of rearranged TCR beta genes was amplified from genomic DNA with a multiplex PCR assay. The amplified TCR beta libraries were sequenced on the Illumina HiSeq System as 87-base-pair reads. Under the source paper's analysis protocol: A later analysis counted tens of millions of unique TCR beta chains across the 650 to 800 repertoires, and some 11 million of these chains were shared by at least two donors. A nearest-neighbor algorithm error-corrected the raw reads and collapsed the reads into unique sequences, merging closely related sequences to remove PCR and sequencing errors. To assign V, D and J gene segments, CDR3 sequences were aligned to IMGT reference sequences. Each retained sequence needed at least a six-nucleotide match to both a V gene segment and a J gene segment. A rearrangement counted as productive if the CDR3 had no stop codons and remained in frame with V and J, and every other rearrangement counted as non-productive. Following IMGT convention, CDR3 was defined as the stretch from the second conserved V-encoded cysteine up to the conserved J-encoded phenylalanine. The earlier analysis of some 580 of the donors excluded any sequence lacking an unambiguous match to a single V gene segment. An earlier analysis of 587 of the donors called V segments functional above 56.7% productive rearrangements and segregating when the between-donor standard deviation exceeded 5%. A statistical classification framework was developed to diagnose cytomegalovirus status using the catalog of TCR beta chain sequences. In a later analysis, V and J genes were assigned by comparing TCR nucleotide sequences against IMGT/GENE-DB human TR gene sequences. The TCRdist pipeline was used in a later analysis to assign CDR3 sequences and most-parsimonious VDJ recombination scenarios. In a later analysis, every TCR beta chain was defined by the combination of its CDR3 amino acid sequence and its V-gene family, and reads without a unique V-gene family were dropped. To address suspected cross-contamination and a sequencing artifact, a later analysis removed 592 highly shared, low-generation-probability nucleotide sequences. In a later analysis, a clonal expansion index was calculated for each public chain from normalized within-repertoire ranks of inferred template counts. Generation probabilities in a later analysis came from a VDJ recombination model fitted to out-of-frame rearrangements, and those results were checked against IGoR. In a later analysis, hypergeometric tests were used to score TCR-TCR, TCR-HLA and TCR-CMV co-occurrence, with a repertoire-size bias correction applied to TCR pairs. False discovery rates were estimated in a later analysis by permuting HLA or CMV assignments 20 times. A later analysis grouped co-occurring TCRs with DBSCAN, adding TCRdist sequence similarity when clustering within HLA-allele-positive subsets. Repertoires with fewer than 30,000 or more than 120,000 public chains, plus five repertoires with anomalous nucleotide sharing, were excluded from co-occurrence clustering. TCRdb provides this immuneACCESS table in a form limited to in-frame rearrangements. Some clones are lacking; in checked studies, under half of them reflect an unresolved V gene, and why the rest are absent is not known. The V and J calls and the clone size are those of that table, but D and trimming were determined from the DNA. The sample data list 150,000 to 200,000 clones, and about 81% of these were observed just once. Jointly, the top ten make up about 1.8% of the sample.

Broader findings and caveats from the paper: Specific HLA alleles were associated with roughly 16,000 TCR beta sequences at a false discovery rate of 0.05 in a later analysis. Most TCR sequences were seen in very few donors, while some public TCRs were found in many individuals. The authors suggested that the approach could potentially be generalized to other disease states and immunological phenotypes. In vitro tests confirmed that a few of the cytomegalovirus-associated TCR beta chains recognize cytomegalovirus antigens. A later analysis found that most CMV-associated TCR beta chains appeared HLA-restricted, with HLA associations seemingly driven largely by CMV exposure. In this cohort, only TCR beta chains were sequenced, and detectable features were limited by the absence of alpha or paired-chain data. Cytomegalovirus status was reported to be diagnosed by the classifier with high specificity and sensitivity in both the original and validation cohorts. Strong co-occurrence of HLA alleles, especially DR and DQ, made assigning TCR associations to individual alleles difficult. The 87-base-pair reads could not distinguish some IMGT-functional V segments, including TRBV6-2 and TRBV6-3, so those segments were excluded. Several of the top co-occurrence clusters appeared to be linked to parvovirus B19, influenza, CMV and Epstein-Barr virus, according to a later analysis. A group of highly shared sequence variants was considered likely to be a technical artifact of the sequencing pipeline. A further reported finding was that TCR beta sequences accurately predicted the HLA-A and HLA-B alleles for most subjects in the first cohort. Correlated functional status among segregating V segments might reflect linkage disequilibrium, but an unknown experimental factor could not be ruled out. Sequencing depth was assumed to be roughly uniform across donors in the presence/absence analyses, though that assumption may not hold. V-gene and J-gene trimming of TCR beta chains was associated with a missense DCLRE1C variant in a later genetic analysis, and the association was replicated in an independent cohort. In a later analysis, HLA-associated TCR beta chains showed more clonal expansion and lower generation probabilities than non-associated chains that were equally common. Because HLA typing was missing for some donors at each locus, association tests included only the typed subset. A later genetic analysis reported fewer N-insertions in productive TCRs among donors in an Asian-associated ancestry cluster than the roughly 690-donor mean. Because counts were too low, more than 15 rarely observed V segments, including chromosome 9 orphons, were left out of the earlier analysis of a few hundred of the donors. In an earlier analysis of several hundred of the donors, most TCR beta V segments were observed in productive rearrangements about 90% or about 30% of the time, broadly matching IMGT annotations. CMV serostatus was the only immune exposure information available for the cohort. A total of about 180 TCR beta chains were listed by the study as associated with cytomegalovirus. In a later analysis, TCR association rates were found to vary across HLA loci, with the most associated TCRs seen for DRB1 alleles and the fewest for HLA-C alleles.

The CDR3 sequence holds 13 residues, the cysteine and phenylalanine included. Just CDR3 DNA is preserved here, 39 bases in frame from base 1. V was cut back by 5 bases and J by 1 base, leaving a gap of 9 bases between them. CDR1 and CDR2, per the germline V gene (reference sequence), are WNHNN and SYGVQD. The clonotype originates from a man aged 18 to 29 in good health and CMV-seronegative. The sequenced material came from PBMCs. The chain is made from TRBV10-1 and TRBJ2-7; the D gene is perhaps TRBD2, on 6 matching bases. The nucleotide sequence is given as TGCGCCAGCAGTTTGGGGGGTTCCTACGAGCAGTACTTC. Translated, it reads CASSLGGSYEQYF.